These T cell receptor beta chains were read from a single sample in a study of radiotherapy plus CTLA-4 blockade in lung cancer. The method was immunoSEQ multiplex PCR; TCRdb's version includes in-frame clones alone and lacks a portion of them. Among 55,000 to 65,000 clones listed, less than 85% were seen once. The source was peripheral blood, collected from a patient treated with radiotherapy plus ipilimumab. These receptor sequences come from a human donor with non-small cell lung cancer who had a complete response to radiotherapy plus ipilimumab. Both conserved end residues are part of each CDR3. D genes are given only for firm matches. Only part of the rows carry a size: once, few, many, or a class if the clone is expanded.

J gene,clone size,V gene,D gene,CDR3 protein,CDR3 DNA
TRBJ2-7,.,TRBV4-2,TRBD2,CASSQEVAGGSYEQYF,TGTGCCAGCAGCCAAGAAGTAGCGGGAGGGTCCTACGAGCAGTACTTC
TRBJ1-4,.,TRBV7-2,.,CASSLREGKLFF,TGTGCCAGCAGCTTAAGGGAGGGAAAACTGTTTTTT
TRBJ2-3,.,TRBV29-1,.,CSVGGNTDTQYF,TGCAGCGTTGGCGGAAACACAGATACGCAGTATTTT
TRBJ1-2,.,TRBV2,.,CASFVPGVRGYTF,TGTGCCAGTTTTGTCCCAGGGGTACGCGGCTACACCTTC
TRBJ2-7,.,TRBV6-5,TRBD1,CASSTGGRSYEQYF,TGTGCCAGCAGCACAGGGGGCCGGTCGTACGAGCAGTACTTC
TRBJ2-1,few,TRBV5-1,TRBD1,CASSLARTGNEQFF,TGCGCCAGCAGCTTGGCTAGGACAGGGAATGAGCAGTTCTTC
TRBJ1-3,.,TRBV30,.,CAWRSRQPFSGNTIYF,TGTGCCTGGAGGTCGCGACAACCTTTCTCTGGAAACACCATATATTTT
TRBJ2-7,few,TRBV7-9,.,CASSSISGRSSYEQYF,TGTGCCAGCAGCTCAATTAGCGGCCGGAGCTCCTACGAGCAGTACTTC
TRBJ2-6,.,TRBV5-1,.,CASSYYSGANVLTF,TGCGCCAGCTCTTATTACTCTGGGGCCAACGTCCTGACTTTC
TRBJ1-1,.,TRBV25-1,.,CASRSGGRGNTEAFF,TGTGCCAGCAGGTCCGGCGGGCGGGGGAACACTGAAGCTTTCTTT
TRBJ1-2,few,TRBV6-5,TRBD1,CASTNAGGAVGGYTF,TGTGCCAGCACGAACGCAGGGGGCGCGGTCGGTGGCTACACCTTC
TRBJ2-5,.,TRBV9,TRBD2,CASSQKGVTGGQETQYF,TGTGCCAGCAGCCAAAAGGGAGTAACGGGGGGACAAGAGACCCAGTACTTC
TRBJ2-6,.,TRBV28,.,CASSDRSTGRGGANVLTF,TGTGCCAGCAGCGACCGGTCTACAGGGAGGGGTGGGGCCAACGTCCTGACTTTC
TRBJ1-5,few,TRBV7-9,.,CASSPYPGGFSNQPQHF,TGTGCCAGCAGCCCGTACCCCGGGGGATTTAGCAATCAGCCCCAGCATTTT
TRBJ1-1,.,TRBV10-3,TRBD1,CAISGVYTGGLGTEAFF,TGTGCCATCAGTGGAGTCTATACAGGGGGCTTAGGGACTGAAGCTTTCTTT
TRBJ2-5,.,TRBV5-1,.,CASTRGLYQETQYF,TGCGCCAGCACCCGGGGTTTGTACCAAGAGACCCAGTACTTC
TRBJ2-2,.,TRBV19,.,CASTPTRAGGLAGELFF,TGTGCCAGTACCCCCACTAGGGCAGGGGGACTAGCCGGGGAGCTGTTTTTT
TRBJ1-1,medium-sized,TRBV4-3,.,CASSTQANTEAFF,TGCGCCAGTAGTACGCAGGCGAACACTGAAGCTTTCTTT
TRBJ2-3,.,TRBV19,TRBD2,CASSLLAGHTDTQYF,TGTGCCAGTAGTCTACTAGCGGGGCACACAGATACGCAGTATTTT
TRBJ2-5,.,TRBV11-2,TRBD1,CASSLRSFYRGAETQYF,TGTGCCAGCAGCTTAAGGAGTTTTTACAGGGGGGCAGAGACCCAGTACTTC
TRBJ1-1,.,TRBV11-2,.,CASSPGVSTEAFF,TGTGCCAGCAGCCCCGGGGTTAGCACTGAAGCTTTCTTT
TRBJ1-3,.,TRBV18,.,CASSPATSSGNTIYF,TGTGCCAGCTCACCAGCAACAAGCTCTGGAAACACCATATATTTT
TRBJ2-1,few,TRBV2,.,CASSDGGMEGEEQFF,TGTGCCAGCAGTGACGGCGGGATGGAGGGAGAGGAGCAGTTCTTC
TRBJ1-1,.,TRBV5-4,.,CASSSSSRGNTEAFF,TGTGCCAGCAGCTCGTCGTCGCGCGGGAACACTGAAGCTTTCTTT
TRBJ2-1,.,TRBV11-2,TRBD2,CASSQTSGGYNEQFF,TGTGCCAGCAGCCAAACTAGCGGGGGCTACAATGAGCAGTTCTTC
TRBJ2-5,.,TRBV5-5,TRBD2,CASSSGGLAGQETQYF,TGTGCCAGCAGCTCGGGGGGACTAGCGGGCCAAGAGACCCAGTACTTC
TRBJ1-6,.,TRBV2,TRBD1,CASSETGTGNSPLHF,TGTGCCAGCAGTGAAACCGGGACAGGGAATTCACCCCTCCACTTT
TRBJ2-1,.,TRBV5-1,TRBD2,CASSRSPAGGHEQFF,TGCGCCAGCAGCCGCTCTCCAGCGGGGGGTCATGAGCAGTTCTTC
TRBJ2-3,few,TRBV7-2,TRBD2,CASSLDLAGRTDTQYF,TGTGCCAGCAGCTTAGATCTAGCGGGGCGCACAGATACGCAGTATTTT
TRBJ1-2,few,TRBV6-5,TRBD1,CASSLTGTNYGYTF,TGTGCCAGCAGTTTGACAGGGACTAACTATGGCTACACCTTC
TRBJ1-5,.,TRBV27,TRBD1,CASRGQGVQPQHF,TGTGCCAGCAGGGGACAGGGGGTCCAGCCCCAGCATTTT
TRBJ2-1,.,TRBV19,TRBD2,CASSIVGGSSYNEQFF,TGTGCCAGTAGTATAGTCGGGGGGAGCTCCTACAATGAGCAGTTCTTC
TRBJ2-1,.,TRBV12-5,TRBD1,CASGLVTTGGIMRNEQFF,TGTGCTAGTGGTTTGGTAACCACAGGGGGTATAATGAGGAATGAGCAGTTCTTC
TRBJ2-1,.,TRBV7-6,.,CASSLVRAGTHNEQFF,TGTGCCAGCAGCTTAGTTCGGGCAGGGACTCACAATGAGCAGTTCTTC
TRBJ2-1,once,TRBV29-1,.,CSVEDPSRGEYGEQFF,TGCAGCGTTGAAGACCCGTCCAGGGGGGAATATGGTGAGCAGTTCTTC
TRBJ2-3,.,TRBV5-1,.,CASSLVSQGGDTQYF,TGCGCCAGCAGCTTGGTCTCGCAGGGGGGAGATACGCAGTATTTT
TRBJ1-6,.,TRBV5-1,TRBD1,CASSLGGQGLSPLHF,TGCGCCAGCAGCTTGGGGGGACAGGGCCTTTCACCCCTCCACTTT
TRBJ2-7,.,TRBV7-8,TRBD1,CASSLARGQGTYEQYF,TGTGCCAGCAGCTTAGCGCGTGGACAGGGGACCTACGAGCAGTACTTC
TRBJ1-5,.,TRBV6-5,TRBD1,CASSYLGTEGPQHF,TGTGCCAGCAGTTACCTGGGGACAGAGGGGCCCCAGCATTTT
TRBJ2-7,.,TRBV29-1,TRBD2,CSARLAGLGEQYF,TGCAGCGCCCGACTAGCGGGGTTGGGGGAGCAGTACTTC
TRBJ2-3,.,TRBV2,TRBD2,CASSEIRGEGTDTQYF,TGTGCCAGCAGTGAAATACGGGGGGAAGGCACAGATACGCAGTATTTT
TRBJ1-2,once,TRBV5-4,TRBD1,CASSLGRTGGSKGYTF,TGTGCCAGCAGCTTGGGTCGGACAGGGGGGTCTAAAGGCTACACCTTC
TRBJ2-1,.,TRBV28,.,CAPGVDYNEQFF,TGTGCCCCAGGGGTAGACTACAATGAGCAGTTCTTC
TRBJ1-2,.,TRBV18,.,CASSTLDRTHYGYTF,TGTGCCAGCTCCACGCTAGACAGGACTCACTATGGCTACACCTTC
TRBJ2-3,.,TRBV29-1,TRBD2,CSVLAGGPYTQYF,TGCAGCGTTCTAGCGGGAGGGCCGTATACGCAGTATTTT
TRBJ2-5,few,TRBV6-5,TRBD2,CASRLAGGLEETQYF,TGTGCCAGCAGACTAGCGGGAGGGCTTGAAGAGACCCAGTACTTC